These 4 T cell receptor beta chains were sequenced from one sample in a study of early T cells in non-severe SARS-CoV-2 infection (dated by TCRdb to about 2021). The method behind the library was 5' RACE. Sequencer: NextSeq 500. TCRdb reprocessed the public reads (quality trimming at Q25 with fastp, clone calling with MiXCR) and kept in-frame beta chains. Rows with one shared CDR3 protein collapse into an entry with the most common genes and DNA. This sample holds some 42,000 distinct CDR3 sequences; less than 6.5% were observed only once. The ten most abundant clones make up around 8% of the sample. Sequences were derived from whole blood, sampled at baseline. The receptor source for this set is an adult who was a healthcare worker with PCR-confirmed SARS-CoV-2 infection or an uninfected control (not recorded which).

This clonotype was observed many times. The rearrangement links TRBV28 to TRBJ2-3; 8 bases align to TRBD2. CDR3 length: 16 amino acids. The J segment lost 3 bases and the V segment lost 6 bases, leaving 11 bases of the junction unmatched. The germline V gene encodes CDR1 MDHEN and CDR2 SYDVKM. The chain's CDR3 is CASSTRSGAATDTQYF. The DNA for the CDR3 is TGTGCCAGCAGCACCCGTAGCGGGGCGGCGACAGATACGCAGTATTTT.

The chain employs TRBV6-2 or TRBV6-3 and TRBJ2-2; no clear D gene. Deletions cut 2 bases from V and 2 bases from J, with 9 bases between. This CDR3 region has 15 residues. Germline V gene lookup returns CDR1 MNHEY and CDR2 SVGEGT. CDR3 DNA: TGTGCCAGCAGTTACGGGCAGGTTAACACCGGGGAGCTGTTTTTT. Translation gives CASSYGQVNTGELFF.

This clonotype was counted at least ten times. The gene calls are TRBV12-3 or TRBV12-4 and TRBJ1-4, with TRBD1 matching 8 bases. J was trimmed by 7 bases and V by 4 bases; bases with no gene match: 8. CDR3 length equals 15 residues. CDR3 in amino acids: CASSSRTGNLEKLFF. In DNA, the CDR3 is TGTGCCAGCAGTTCGCGGACAGGGAACCTTGAAAAACTGTTTTTT.

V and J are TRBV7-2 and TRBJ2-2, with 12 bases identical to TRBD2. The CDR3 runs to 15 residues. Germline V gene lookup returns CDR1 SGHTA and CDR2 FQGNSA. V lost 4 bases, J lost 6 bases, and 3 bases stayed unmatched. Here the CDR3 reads CASSSLAGGPGELFF. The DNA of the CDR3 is TGTGCCAGCAGCTCCCTAGCGGGGGGGCCCGGGGAGCTGTTTTTT. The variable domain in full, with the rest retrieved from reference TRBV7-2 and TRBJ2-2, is GAGVSQSPSNKVTEKGKDVELRCDPISGHTALYWYRQSLGQGLEFLIYFQGNSAPDKSGLPSDRFSAERTGGSVSTLTIQRTQQEDSAVYLCASSSLAGGPGELFFGEGSRLTVL.